This T cell receptor (beta chain) was recovered during a study of blood T cell repertoires in COVID-19. About the research overall: The United States, Italy and Spain supplied acute and convalescent COVID-19 samples. T cells, B-cell-depleted T cells, or PBMCs supplied cDNA or gDNA.

Per the original methods: Scientists estimated how many nucleated cells there were by amplifying reference gene primers. The assay was immunoSEQ multiplex PCR, and TCRdb's table has in-frame clones only and misses some. The V and J calls and the clone size are those of that table, but D and trimming were determined from the DNA. The sample lists about 130,000 clones, roughly 86% occurring once. Trimming pared 4 bases from V and 1 base from J, leaving 11 bases between. CDR1 SGHVS and CDR2 FQNEAQ come from the germline V gene. This CDR3 spans 14 amino acids. The receptor's source is a human donor in a cohort sampled during active COVID-19. Sequencing was carried out using peripheral blood. V and J are TRBV7-8 and TRBJ2-7; a weak D match, TRBD1 (6 bases). The CDR3 DNA reads TGTGCCAGCAGCTCTAAAACAGGGTCCTACGAGCAGTACTTC. Protein sequence: CASSSKTGSYEQYF.